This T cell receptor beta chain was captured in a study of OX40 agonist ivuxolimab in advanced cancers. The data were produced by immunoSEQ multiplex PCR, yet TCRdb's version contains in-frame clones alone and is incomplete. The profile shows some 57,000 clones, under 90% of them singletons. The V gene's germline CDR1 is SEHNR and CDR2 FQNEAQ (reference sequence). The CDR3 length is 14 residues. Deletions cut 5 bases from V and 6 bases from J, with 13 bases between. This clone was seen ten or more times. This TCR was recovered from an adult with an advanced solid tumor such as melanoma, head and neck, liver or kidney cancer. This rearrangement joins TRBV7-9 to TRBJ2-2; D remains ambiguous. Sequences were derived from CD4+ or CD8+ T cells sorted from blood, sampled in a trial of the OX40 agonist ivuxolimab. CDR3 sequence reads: CASSPLRAAGELFF. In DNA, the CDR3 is TGTGCCAGCAGCCCACTTCGGGCGGCCGGGGAGCTGTTTTTT.